The 21 T cell receptor beta chains listed next were all sequenced from one sample in a study of cytomegalovirus exposure and HLA in healthy donors. The primer mix had 60 Vbeta and 13 Jbeta primers. Profiled with immunoSEQ multiplex PCR; TCRdb holds only in-frame clones, not every one. The sample includes 85,000 to 100,000 clones, around 67% seen only once; the top ten take 2% to 2.5%. The sample comprised PBMCs. These TCRs come from a human donor in good health.

The V and J genes are TRBV7-9 and TRBJ2-2; 9 bases are a match to TRBD1. V lost 5 bases, J lost 5 bases, and 6 bases stayed unmatched. The CDR3 extends over 15 amino acids. CDR1 is SEHNR, CDR2 FQNEAQ, per germline (reference sequence). The CDR3 coding sequence is TGTGCCAGCAGCCATCGACAGGGGGAAACCGGGGAGCTGTTTTTT. Protein sequence: CASSHRQGETGELFF.

The chain joins TRBV5-4 to TRBJ1-5, with 11 bases identical to TRBD1. Germline V gene data show CDR1 as SGHNT and CDR2 as YYREEE (reference sequence). The CDR3 has 16 residues. V shed 4 bases, J shed 4 bases, and the junction held 7 bases outside the gene matches. In DNA, the CDR3 is TGTGCCAGCAGCCACCGGGACAGGGGGATAAATCAGCCCCAGCATTTT. It translates to CASSHRDRGINQPQHF.

This rearrangement joins TRBV4-3 to TRBJ2-7; 8 bases match TRBD1. CDR1 is LGHNA, CDR2 YSLEER, per germline. The CDR3 sequence is 16 residues long. J lost 3 bases, V lost 3 bases, and 10 bases had no gene match. CDR3 protein: CASSQDGTGRIYEQYF. Written as DNA, the CDR3 is TGCGCCAGCAGCCAGGACGGGACAGGTCGGATCTACGAGCAGTACTTC.

The chain uses TRBV9 and TRBJ2-7; 7 positions match TRBD2. Germline CDR1 is SGDLS and CDR2 is YYNGEE. V shed 2 bases and J 0 bases; nucleotides not matched to a gene: 5. The CDR3 contains 15 residues. This CDR3 reads CASSVGGGNSYEQYF. Written as DNA, the CDR3 is TGTGCCAGCAGCGTGGGGGGGGGAAACTCCTACGAGCAGTACTTC.

V usage is TRBV11-3 and J usage is TRBJ2-7; the match to TRBD1 covers 10 bases. The trim removed 2 bases at V and 3 bases at J, leaving 4 bases unmatched. CDR1 and CDR2 (germline): SGHNT, YENEEA. CDR3 length: 15 residues. In nucleotides, the CDR3 is TGTGCCAGCAGCTTAAGGGGGACAGGGGACTACGAGCAGTACTTC. Its translation: CASSLRGTGDYEQYF.

This clone was picked up a small number of times. V gene TRBV11-2 combines with J gene TRBJ2-5; weak D call: TRBD2 (5 bases). Germline CDR1 and CDR2: SGHAT and FQNNGV. The ends were cut back, 4 bases at V and 5 bases at J, with 20 bases in the middle. This CDR3 contains 16 residues. DNA for the CDR3: TGTGCCAGCAGCTCGGAGAGAGGACTGCAAGGGGAGACCCAGTACTTC. It encodes CASSSERGLQGETQYF.

The CDR3 reads CASSYSGAHSYEQYF. For the CDR3, the DNA is TGTGCCAGCAGTTACTCGGGGGCCCACTCCTACGAGCAGTACTTC. The V gene is TRBV6-5, the J gene TRBJ2-7, with D possibly being TRBD1 (6 bases). Trimming shortened V by 0 bases and J by 0 bases, and 9 bases separated the two germline ends. Germline CDR1 reads MNHEY; CDR2 reads SVGAGI. The CDR3 covers 15 residues.

This chain connects TRBV9 to TRBJ1-1; a weak D match, TRBD1 (5 bases). CDR3 length equals 16 residues. CDR1 and CDR2 from the germline V gene are SGDLS and YYNGEE. V shed 2 bases and J shed 2 bases, with 16 bases lying between them. In nucleotides, the CDR3 is TGTGCCAGCAGCGTGGGGGGTCAGGCGGCCAACACTGAAGCTTTCTTT. It specifies CASSVGGQAANTEAFF.

In regard to this clone: One end of the junction varies from germline; a read error may be responsible. This chain connects TRBV7-9 to TRBJ2-7, with D maybe TRBD1 (5 bases). The CDR3 contains 12 residues. Germline V CDR1 and CDR2: SEHNR, FQNEAQ (reference sequence). Written as DNA, the CDR3 is TGTGCCAGCAGCTTAGTTCAGGGTCTTCAGGCGTTC. Translating it yields CASSLVQGLQAF.

The rearrangement joins TRBV6-4 to TRBJ2-1; 7 bases are shared with TRBD1. The germline CDR1 and CDR2 sequences are MRHNA and SNTAGT. The CDR3 consists of 14 residues. With 5 bases clipped from V and 6 bases from J, the junction kept 7 bases outside the gene matches. CDR3 sequence: CASSSTRQGNEQFF. CDR3 nucleotides: TGTGCCAGCAGTTCCACGCGACAGGGCAATGAGCAGTTCTTC.

This sequence joins TRBV10-3 and TRBJ1-1; unclear D gene. CDR3 length equals 15 residues. Trimming took off 2 bases at V and 0 bases at J, with 10 bases between the two ends. The germline gives CDR1 ENHRY, CDR2 SYGVKD. The DNA of the CDR3 is TGTGCCATCAGTGAGAATCCGGTCATGAACACTGAAGCTTTCTTT. It specifies CAISENPVMNTEAFF.

The rearrangement links TRBV18 to TRBJ2-7, with 8 nucleotides matching TRBD1. The CDR3 runs 14 residues. The junction had 5 bases not matched to a gene; V was cut back by 3 bases and J by 4 bases. Germline values: CDR1 KGHSH, CDR2 LQKENI. CDR3 residues: CASSPGQGWYEQYF. As DNA, the CDR3 is TGTGCCAGCTCACCTGGACAGGGATGGTACGAGCAGTACTTC.

This clone was observed a few times. This rearrangement joins TRBV7-9 to TRBJ2-1; the match to TRBD1 covers 10 bases. CDR3 size: 15 residues. V dropped 5 bases and J dropped 7; count of bases not matched to a gene: 8. The germline CDR1 and CDR2 sequences are SEHNR and FQNEAQ (reference sequence). The CDR3 spells CASSDGQGVLNEQFF. CDR3 coding DNA: TGTGCCAGCAGCGATGGACAGGGGGTATTGAATGAGCAGTTCTTC.

This clone has only a few counts. The chain uses TRBV2 and TRBJ2-2, with 9 bases aligning to TRBD1. The V gene's germline CDR1 is SNHLY and CDR2 FYNNEI. Trimming cost V 8 bases and J 3 bases; bases outside gene matches: 4. The CDR3 is 14 amino acids. Here the CDR3 reads CASEGTGYTGELFF. The CDR3 nucleotides read TGTGCCAGCGAGGGGACAGGGTACACCGGGGAGCTGTTTTTT.

This clone was picked up a small number of times. V gene TRBV9 combines with J gene TRBJ1-1; D remains unclear. The V and J ends lost 0 bases and 8 bases respectively, with 14 bases between them. The CDR3 length is 14 residues. CDR1 SGDLS and CDR2 YYNGEE come from the germline V gene. The CDR3 nucleotides are TGTGCCAGCAGCGTAGGTCCCTCCGGCGGGGAAGCTTTCTTT. This codes for CASSVGPSGGEAFF. Full variable domain (rest looked up from reference TRBV9 and TRBJ1-1): DSGVTQTPKHLITATGQRVTLRCSPRSGDLSVYWYQQSLDQGLQFLIQYYNGEERAKGNILERFSAQQFPDLHSELNLSSLELGDSALYFCASSVGPSGGEAFFGQGTRLTVV.

Points on this clone: Other DNA sequences in the sample encode the same CDR3. This chain joins TRBV5-4 and TRBJ2-2; a possible D gene is TRBD1 (6 bases). Germline CDR1 SGHNT, CDR2 YYREEE (reference sequence). The CDR3 sequence is 16 residues long. V lost 0 bases, J lost 1 base, and 10 bases lay in between. CDR3 in DNA: TGTGCCAGCAGCTTGGCGCCGGGACAGAACACCGGGGAGCTGTTTTTT. Translating gives CASSLAPGQNTGELFF.

The V gene is TRBV4-3, the J gene TRBJ2-3; TRBD1 might be the D (5 bases). Trimming stripped 4 bases from V and 2 bases from J, with 10 bases between. Germline values: CDR1 LGHNA, CDR2 YSLEER. The CDR3 runs to 14 residues. CDR3 coding DNA: TGCGCCAGCAGCCCCACAGGCCTCACAGATACGCAGTATTTT. Its translation is CASSPTGLTDTQYF.

This sequence joins TRBV5-1 and TRBJ2-1, with 8 bases matching TRBD1. Germline CDR1 reads SGHRS; CDR2 reads YFSETQ. The junction had 5 bases not matched to a gene; V was cut back by 2 bases and J by 4 bases. The CDR3 totals 15 residues. CDR3 residues: CASSFLGQAYNEQFF. In DNA form, the CDR3 reads TGCGCCAGCAGCTTTCTGGGACAGGCTTACAATGAGCAGTTCTTC.

The chain recombines TRBV6-5 with TRBJ1-1; weak D call: TRBD1 (5 bases). Germline assignment: CDR1 MNHEY and CDR2 SVGAGI. There are 13 residues in the CDR3. The ends were cut back, 5 bases at V and 5 bases at J, with 12 bases in the middle. The CDR3 nucleotides are TGTGCCAGCAGTCTAGGGGTAGGAACTGAAGCTTTCTTT. This translates into CASSLGVGTEAFF.

This rearrangement joins TRBV7-8 to TRBJ1-2; D not resolved. From germline, CDR1 is SGHVS and CDR2 FQNEAQ. The CDR3 is made up of 12 amino acids. V lost 1 base and J lost 6, with 6 bases in between. The CDR3 DNA reads as TGTGCCAGCAGCTTAGGTCAGAATGGCTACACCTTC. It encodes CASSLGQNGYTF.

The CDR3 DNA follows: TGCGCCAGCAGCTTGACAGGGGGCTTCTACGAGCAGTACTTC. As protein: CASSLTGGFYEQYF. The chain combines TRBV5-1 with TRBJ2-7; TRBD1 matches 9 bases. The CDR3 extends over 14 amino acids. The ends lost 1 base at V and 3 bases at J; junction bases unmatched: 2. CDR1 and CDR2 from the germline V gene are SGHRS and YFSETQ.